This paragraph reports one T cell receptor (beta chain). The data stem from a study of blood T cell repertoires in COVID-19. For the study at large: Samples taken during acute and convalescent COVID-19 were collected in the United States, Italy and Spain. T cells, B-cell-depleted T cells, or PBMCs supplied cDNA or gDNA.

Source study methods: Counts of nucleated cells, estimated from reference gene primer amplification, were obtained. Generated by immunoSEQ multiplex PCR, the TCRdb table keeps only in-frame clones and is missing some. D and trimming come from the DNA, and the V and J calls and clone size come from that table. Of tens of thousands of clones listed, 91% were seen once; the top ten hold over 1.5%. V lost 1 base and J lost 8; bases outside the gene matches: 10. Germline V lookup: CDR1 LGHDT, CDR2 YNNKEL (reference sequence). The CDR3 sequence is 15 residues long. This chain joins TRBV3-1 (or the pseudogene TRBV3-2) and TRBJ1-2; 7 bases line up with TRBD1. Input material: peripheral blood. The sequence derives from a woman aged 45-60 years in a cohort sampled during active COVID-19. CDR3 sequence: CASSQGWDSNSGYTF. The CDR3 coding sequence is TGTGCCAGCAGCCAAGGGTGGGACAGTAACTCGGGCTACACCTTC.